This TCR beta chain was captured in a study of Graves' ophthalmopathy and Graves' hyperthyroidism. As for this clonotype: The antigen is unknown.

The study amplified TCR beta CDR3 regions using RNA transcripts. HTBI primers primed a first-round RT-PCR, and a second-round multiplex PCR followed. TCRdb used MiXCR to reprocess the multiplex PCR reads, holding one entry per CDR3 protein. The table has about 740,000 distinct CDR3 sequences, approximately 40% seen once. V lost 5 bases and J 2 bases, leaving 15 bases between the germline ends. The germline V gene encodes CDR1 SGHTA and CDR2 FQGTGA. CDR3 size: 15 residues. Whole-study findings and limits: The model achieved 70.59% sensitivity and about 76% specificity for ophthalmopathy progression. Researchers report that a 13-signature model separated ophthalmopathy from stable hyperthyroidism, posting 87.88% sensitivity and 65% to 82% specificity.

PBMCs originated in about 10 ml of fresh peripheral blood. The rearrangement uses TRBV7-3 and TRBJ2-5, with unresolved D. The source of this sequence is an adult man with Graves' ophthalmopathy. The sample consisted of peripheral blood. The DNA for the CDR3 is TGTGCCAGCAGCCCCCGACTCCAATTACAAGAGACCCAGTACTTC. Translating gives CASSPRLQLQETQYF. Based on the CDR3 plus reference TRBV7-3 and TRBJ2-5, the full variable domain is GAGVSQTPSNKVTEKGKYVELRCDPISGHTALYWYRQSLGQGPEFLIYFQGTGAADDSGLPNDRFFAVRPEGSVSTLKIQRTERGDSAVYLCASSPRLQLQETQYFGPGTRLLVL.